The 32 T cell receptor beta chains below were found in one sample sequenced in a study of identical twins. TCRdb reprocessed the 5' RACE reads via MiXCR and lists one record per CDR3 protein. The table shows fewer than 350,000 distinct CDR3 sequences, with about 8.1% occurring only once. These same records also appear under a second study, on yellow fever vaccine responses in identical twins.

Sequences were obtained from memory (CD45RO+) T cells sorted from blood. The receptor source for this set is a woman between 18 and 30 years old in good health.

This clonotype has just a few counts. The chain employs TRBV9 and TRBJ2-7; the D call may be TRBD1 or TRBD2 (7 bases each). This CDR3 is 15 amino acids long. In germline, CDR1 is SGDLS, CDR2 YYNGEE. Between the trimmed V and J ends, which lost 4 bases and 3 bases, there was a span of 17 bases. The chain's CDR3 is CASSLGGGSFYEQYF. In nucleotides, the CDR3 is TGTGCCAGCAGCCTAGGGGGCGGGAGCTTCTACGAGCAGTACTTC.

This clonotype was detected a few times. This sequence joins TRBV6-1 and TRBJ1-1, with D possibly TRBD1 on 5 matching bases. The CDR3 has 15 amino acids. The V end was cut by 7 bases, the J end by 0 bases, with 15 bases between. CDR1 MNHNS and CDR2 SASEGT come from the germline V gene. This CDR3 is CASKARGTVNTEAFF. In DNA, the CDR3 is TGTGCCAGCAAAGCCCGCGGGACGGTGAACACTGAAGCTTTCTTT.

V usage is TRBV5-1 and J usage is TRBJ1-2, with 7 nucleotides matching TRBD1. The CDR3 runs to 13 residues. CDR1 SGHRS and CDR2 YFSETQ come from the germline V gene. Losses at the gene ends were 3 bases for V and 4 bases for J; bases not matched to a gene: 3. CDR3 loop: CASSSGQSYGYTF. The CDR3 region has the DNA TGCGCCAGCAGCTCGGGACAGAGCTATGGCTACACCTTC. The full variable domain, completed using reference TRBV5-1 and TRBJ1-2, is KAGVTQTPRYLIKTRGQQVTLSCSPISGHRSVSWYQQTPGQGLQFLFEYFSETQRNKGNFPGRFSGRQFSNSRSEMNVSTLELGDSALYLCASSSGQSYGYTFGSGTRLTVV.

V gene TRBV6-1 combines with J gene TRBJ2-7; D is undetermined. Per the germline V gene, CDR1 is MNHNS and CDR2 is SASEGT. Trimming removed 3 bases at V and 5 bases at J, with 17 bases between. The length of the CDR3 is 15 residues. CDR3 in DNA: TGTGCCAGCAGTGAGGGGTTGGGAAATGGGAACGAGCAGTACGTC. This sequence encodes CASSEGLGNGNEQYV.

This clonotype was seen only a few times. The rearrangement joins TRBV9 to TRBJ2-3; 11 nucleotides line up with TRBD2. Trimming took 2 bases from V and 5 from J; bases not matched to a gene: 4. Germline CDR1 is SGDLS and CDR2 is YYNGEE. The CDR3 has 15 amino acids. The CDR3 nucleotides are TGTGCCAGCAGCGTGACTAGCGGGAAGAGAGATACGCAGTATTTT. Amino acids: CASSVTSGKRDTQYF.

This sequence joins TRBV3-1 and TRBJ2-2, with a tentative D call TRBD2 (5 bases). The V end was cut by 6 bases, the J end by 5 bases, with 10 bases between. Germline assignment: CDR1 LGHDT and CDR2 YNNKEL (reference sequence). The CDR3 is 13 residues long. DNA of the CDR3: TGTGCCAGCAGATTCCGGGGAACCGGGGAGCTGTTTTTT. It codes for CASRFRGTGELFF.

This clonotype was counted ten times or more. V is TRBV10-3 and J is TRBJ2-7; 7 bases agree with TRBD1. Germline CDR1 and CDR2: ENHRY and SYGVKD. The CDR3 is made up of 12 amino acids. V shed 2 bases, J shed 6 bases, and the junction held 1 base outside the gene matches. This CDR3 is CAISERGLEQYF. CDR3 DNA: TGTGCCATCAGTGAGAGGGGGCTCGAGCAGTACTTC.

This clonotype was counted ten times or more. This chain uses TRBV7-7 with TRBJ2-3, with D possibly being TRBD2 (5 bases). Germline loops: CDR1 SSHAT, CDR2 FNYEAQ (reference sequence). Trimming took off 6 bases at V and 2 bases at J, with 9 bases between the two ends. This CDR3 comprises 13 residues. The CDR3, as DNA: TGTGCCAGCAGTCTCGGACTCACAGATACGCAGTATTTT. Translated: CASSLGLTDTQYF.

J is TRBJ2-7 and V is TRBV15; no definite D call. Germline-derived CDR1 and CDR2 are LNHNV and YYDKDF (reference sequence). This CDR3 region has 16 residues. Trimming took off 3 bases at V and 4 bases at J, with 19 bases between the two ends. The CDR3 DNA reads as TGTGCCACCAGCAGGACCAACACCCCCCGGCAGTACGAGCAGTACTTC. Translated: CATSRTNTPRQYEQYF.

This clonotype has at least ten counts. The J gene is TRBJ2-1, the V gene TRBV28, with D tentatively TRBD2 (6 bases). V was pared by 6 bases and J by 3 bases, with 12 bases between. CDR1 MDHEN and CDR2 SYDVKM come from the germline V gene. This CDR3 spans 14 amino acids. The CDR3 reads CASRPGDFYNEQFF. DNA of the CDR3: TGTGCCAGCAGACCGGGGGACTTCTACAATGAGCAGTTCTTC.

V and J are TRBV4-2 and TRBJ2-3; unclear D gene. The V gene lost 1 base and the J gene lost 2 bases, with 7 bases spanning the gap. The CDR3 contains 14 residues. CDR1 is LGHNA and CDR2 is YNFKEQ in the germline V gene. CDR3 protein: CASSQGPNTDTQYF. In nucleotides, the CDR3 is TGTGCCAGCAGCCAAGGGCCGAACACAGATACGCAGTATTTT.

This clonotype appeared a few times. The chain uses TRBV27 and TRBJ2-3; TRBD2 matches at 11 bases. Looked up from germline, CDR1 is MNHEY and CDR2 is SMNVEV (reference sequence). CDR3 size: 17 residues. V shed 7 bases, J shed 5 bases, and the junction held 14 bases outside the gene matches. CDR3 coding DNA: TGTGCCAGCACCAGGCAGGGTAGCGGGGGGGGTCGAGATACGCAGTATTTT. Encoded protein: CASTRQGSGGGRDTQYF.

The chain employs TRBV7-3 and TRBJ2-3; 9 bases are a match to TRBD1. J lost 0 bases, V lost 5 bases, and 6 bases had no gene match. The germline V gene has CDR1 SGHTA and CDR2 FQGTGA. The CDR3 loop spans 16 amino acids. The CDR3 spells CASSRSGTGSTDTQYF. The CDR3 coding sequence is TGTGCCAGCAGCAGATCCGGGACAGGGAGCACAGATACGCAGTATTTT.

Here the CDR3 reads CASSQGTSGSETQYF. CDR3 DNA sequence: TGTGCCAGCAGCCAAGGGACTAGCGGGAGCGAGACCCAGTACTTC. J is TRBJ2-5 and V is TRBV6-4, with TRBD2 matching over 14 bases. Germline CDR1 reads MRHNA; CDR2 reads SNTAGT. This CDR3 comprises 15 residues. J lost 5 bases, V lost 6 bases, and 5 bases had no gene match.

The gene calls are TRBV6-1 and TRBJ2-3; 11 positions match TRBD1. The CDR3 totals 14 residues. Germline CDR1 is MNHNS and CDR2 is SASEGT. Trimming removed 6 bases from V and 4 bases from J; junction bases left unmatched: 3. CDR3: CASSWTGGADTQYF. CDR3 DNA sequence: TGTGCCAGCAGCTGGACAGGGGGCGCAGATACGCAGTATTTT.

This clonotype was detected ten times or more. V gene TRBV7-2 combines with J gene TRBJ2-7, with 8 bases identical to TRBD2. CDR1 and CDR2 (germline): SGHTA, FQGNSA. The CDR3 sequence is 15 residues long. The V segment lost 1 base and the J segment 1 base; nucleotides outside the gene matches: 3. CDR3 DNA: TGTGCCAGCAGCTTAGGGGTAGCGGGATCCTACGAGCAGTACTTC. Its protein product is CASSLGVAGSYEQYF.

This clonotype was observed many times. CDR3: CASKKTTTVNEQFF. The CDR3, as DNA: TGTGCCAGCAAGAAAACCACTACCGTGAATGAGCAGTTCTTC. The chain recombines TRBV3-1 with TRBJ2-1; D not resolved. CDR3 length: 14 amino acids. Germline values: CDR1 LGHDT, CDR2 YNNKEL (reference sequence). The V end lost 7 bases, the J end lost 7 bases, and 17 bases lay between the germline ends.

Many counts were recorded for this clonotype. The chain employs TRBV14 and TRBJ2-1; D is unresolved. Trimming left V 1 base short and J 5 bases short, with 12 bases between. CDR1 is SGHDN and CDR2 is FVKESK in the germline V gene. The CDR3 covers 15 residues. In DNA form, the CDR3 reads TGTGCCAGCAGCCAAGGCCCGAGAACCAACAATGAGCAGTTCTTC. It specifies CASSQGPRTNNEQFF.

The rearrangement joins TRBV4-2 to TRBJ2-2; 15 positions agree with TRBD2. V lost 5 bases, J lost 6 bases, and 13 bases stayed unmatched. The germline V gene encodes CDR1 LGHNA and CDR2 YNFKEQ. The CDR3 is 19 amino acids. CDR3 loop: CASSGRTSGRAGYPGELFF. CDR3 nucleotide sequence: TGTGCCAGCAGCGGAAGGACTAGCGGGAGGGCCGGGTATCCCGGGGAGCTGTTTTTT.

This clonotype was seen a few times. The chain recombines TRBV7-8 with TRBJ2-7; 12 positions agree with TRBD2. CDR1 is SGHVS, CDR2 FQNEAQ, per germline. The CDR3 is 16 amino acids. The V segment lost 1 base and the J segment 3 bases; nucleotides outside the gene matches: 4. The CDR3 sequence is CASSLDGLAGFYEQYF. CDR3 nucleotides: TGTGCCAGCAGCTTAGACGGACTAGCGGGGTTCTACGAGCAGTACTTC.

This clonotype was counted between two and nine times. The chain links TRBV7-2 to TRBJ2-7; 9 nucleotides agree with TRBD2. This CDR3 spans 16 amino acids. The V segment lost 1 base and the J segment 7 bases; nucleotides outside the gene matches: 11. Per the germline V gene, CDR1 is SGHTA and CDR2 is FQGNSA. CDR3 protein: CASSLGGVAGAREQYF. The CDR3 DNA reads as TGTGCCAGCAGCTTAGGCGGAGTAGCGGGAGCTCGGGAGCAGTACTTC.

This clonotype was recorded many times. This chain joins TRBV5-1 and TRBJ2-1, with no clear D. The length of the CDR3 is 14 residues. The germline V gene has CDR1 SGHRS and CDR2 YFSETQ. V dropped 5 bases and J dropped 5 bases, with 14 bases sitting between them. CDR3: CASRVPVKDNEQFF. CDR3 nucleotide sequence: TGCGCCAGCAGGGTACCCGTGAAGGACAATGAGCAGTTCTTC.

The V and J genes are TRBV10-3 and TRBJ1-5, with TRBD1 identical over 9 bases. Germline V gives CDR1 ENHRY, CDR2 SYGVKD. The CDR3 length is 13 residues. The trim removed 6 bases at V and 8 bases at J, leaving 5 bases unmatched. The CDR3 DNA reads as TGTGCCATCAGAGCTACAGGGGGCAAGCCCCAGCATTTT. This translates into CAIRATGGKPQHF.

This clonotype was seen many times. The CDR3 reads CASSRAGTRNTGELFF. The CDR3 coding sequence is TGTGCCAGCAGCCGGGCCGGGACCAGGAACACCGGGGAGCTGTTTTTT. This rearrangement joins TRBV7-9 to TRBJ2-2; D may be TRBD1 or TRBD2 (5 bases each). Trimming removed 5 bases at V and 1 base at J, with 14 bases between. Germline V gene lookup returns CDR1 SEHNR and CDR2 FQNEAQ (reference sequence). The CDR3 runs 16 residues.

This clonotype was counted only a few times. The chain combines TRBV7-9 with TRBJ2-5, with D unclear. V was shortened by 5 bases and J by 3 bases, with 19 bases between the two germline ends. CDR3 length: 16 amino acids. CDR1 is SEHNR and CDR2 is FQNEAQ in the germline V gene (reference sequence). CDR3 in DNA: TGTGCCAGCAGCCCCGATCTACAGTGGGTAAAAGAGACCCAGTACTTC. Translated: CASSPDLQWVKETQYF.

This clonotype appeared many times. The rearrangement joins TRBV5-5 to TRBJ2-1, with TRBD2 matching over 11 bases. Germline CDR1 and CDR2: SGHKS and YYEKEE (reference sequence). The CDR3 is 15 amino acids. The J segment lost 2 bases and the V segment lost 5 bases, leaving 3 bases of the junction unmatched. This CDR3 is CASSFSGGAYNEQFF. The DNA for the CDR3 is TGTGCCAGCAGTTTTAGCGGGGGGGCCTACAATGAGCAGTTCTTC.

The chain couples TRBV28 to TRBJ2-6, with TRBD2 identical over 8 bases. This CDR3 has 19 amino acids. CDR1 MDHEN and CDR2 SYDVKM come from the germline V gene. Losses at the gene ends were 7 bases for V and 3 bases for J; bases not matched to a gene: 17. The CDR3 sequence is CASTTAGKRGKRGANVLTF. The CDR3 DNA reads as TGTGCCAGCACCACCGCCGGCAAGCGGGGGAAGCGTGGGGCCAACGTCCTGACTTTC. The full variable domain, its missing parts supplied by reference TRBV28 and TRBJ2-6, is DVKVTQSSRYLVKRTGEKVFLECVQDMDHENMFWYRQDPGLGLRLIYFSYDVKMKEKGDIPEGYSVSREKKERFSLILESASTNQTSMYLCASTTAGKRGKRGANVLTFGAGSRLTVL.

In its sample, this clonotype was seen many times. CDR3 amino acids: CASSAGQASSGNTIYF. As DNA, the CDR3 is TGTGCCAGCAGCGCCGGACAGGCGAGCTCTGGAAACACCATATATTTT. This chain links TRBV11-2 with TRBJ1-3; 7 bases line up with TRBD1. CDR1 is SGHAT and CDR2 is FQNNGV in the germline V gene. CDR3 length: 16 amino acids. The junction had 7 bases not matched to a gene; V was cut back by 5 bases and J by 0 bases.

The chain combines TRBV5-6 with TRBJ2-2; the D is unclear. The CDR3 covers 16 residues. V was trimmed by 7 bases and J by 0 bases, leaving 16 bases between them. Germline values: CDR1 SGHDT, CDR2 YYEEEE. In nucleotides, the CDR3 is TGTGCCAGCGAACGGGTGGTAAGGCCGAACACCGGGGAGCTGTTTTTT. Its protein is CASERVVRPNTGELFF.

V gene TRBV27 combines with J gene TRBJ2-1; 14 bases line up with TRBD2. Germline V CDR1 and CDR2: MNHEY, SMNVEV (reference sequence). The CDR3 is made up of 20 amino acids. With V trimmed by 6 bases and J by 7 bases, 20 bases remained unmatched. The CDR3 bases are TGTGCCAGCAGCCGACTACCCCAGCGACTAGCGGGAGGGCCTTATAATGAGCAGTTCTTC. It translates to CASSRLPQRLAGGPYNEQFF.

This clonotype was seen a few times. The V and J genes are TRBV2 and TRBJ2-7, with TRBD2 matching 10 bases. CDR3 length: 14 residues. Looked up from germline, CDR1 is SNHLY and CDR2 is FYNNEI. Germline trimming cut 9 bases from V and 4 bases from J; bases unmatched to any gene: 9. The CDR3 loop reads CASTGLADMYEQYF. CDR3 DNA: TGTGCCAGTACCGGACTAGCGGATATGTACGAGCAGTACTTC. The variable domain in full, completed from reference TRBV2 and TRBJ2-7, reads EPEVTQTPSHQVTQMGQEVILRCVPISNHLYFYWYRQILGQKVEFLVSFYNNEISEKSEIFDDQFSVERPDGSNFTLKIRSTKLEDSAMYFCASTGLADMYEQYFGPGTRLTVT.

This clonotype was detected ten times or more. The J gene is TRBJ2-2, the V gene TRBV27; 7 bases agree with TRBD1. V was pared by 3 bases and J by 1 base, with 14 bases of the junction left unmatched. Germline-derived CDR1 and CDR2 are MNHEY and SMNVEV (reference sequence). The CDR3 runs 19 residues. CDR3 sequence: CASSFSGFETGRNTGELFF. The CDR3 DNA reads TGTGCCAGCAGTTTTTCCGGTTTTGAGACAGGGAGGAACACCGGGGAGCTGTTTTTT.